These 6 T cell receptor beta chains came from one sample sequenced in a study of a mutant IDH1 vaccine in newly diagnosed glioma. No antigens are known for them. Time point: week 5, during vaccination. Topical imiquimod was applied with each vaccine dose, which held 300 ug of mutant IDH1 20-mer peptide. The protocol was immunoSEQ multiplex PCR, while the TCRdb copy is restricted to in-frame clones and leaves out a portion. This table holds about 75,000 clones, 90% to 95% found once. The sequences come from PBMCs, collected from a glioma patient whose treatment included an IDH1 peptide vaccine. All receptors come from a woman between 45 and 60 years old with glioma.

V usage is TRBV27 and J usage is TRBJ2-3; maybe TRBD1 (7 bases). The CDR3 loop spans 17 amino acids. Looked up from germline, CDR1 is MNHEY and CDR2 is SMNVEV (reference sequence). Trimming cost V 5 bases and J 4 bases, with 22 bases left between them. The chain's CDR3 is CASSPAPRAGGPDTQYF. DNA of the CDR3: TGTGCCAGCAGTCCGGCCCCCCGTGCAGGGGGGCCAGATACGCAGTATTTT.

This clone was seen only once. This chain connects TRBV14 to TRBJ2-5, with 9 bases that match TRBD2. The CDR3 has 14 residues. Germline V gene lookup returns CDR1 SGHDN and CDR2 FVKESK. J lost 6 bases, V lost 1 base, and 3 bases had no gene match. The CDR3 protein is CASSQGAGGQTQYF. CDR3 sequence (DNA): TGTGCCAGCAGCCAAGGAGCGGGAGGTCAGACCCAGTACTTC.

CDR3 in amino acids: CASSPAGTSGFYEQYF. The DNA for the CDR3 is TGTGCCAGCTCACCAGCCGGGACTAGTGGATTCTACGAGCAGTACTTC. The V gene is TRBV18, the J gene TRBJ2-7, with 8 bases aligning to TRBD2. Germline values: CDR1 KGHSH, CDR2 LQKENI. Trimming removed 2 bases from V and 3 bases from J; junction bases left unmatched: 9. There are 16 residues in the CDR3.

CDR3 nucleotide sequence: TGTGCCAGCAGTTTATTGTCTGGCGGGCTTCGGTCACCCCTCCACTTT. Encoded protein: CASSLLSGGLRSPLHF. The chain recombines TRBV27 with TRBJ1-6; D gene uncertain. The CDR3 extends over 16 amino acids. Germline values: CDR1 MNHEY, CDR2 SMNVEV (reference sequence). The V and J ends lost 1 base and 10 bases respectively, with 17 bases between them.

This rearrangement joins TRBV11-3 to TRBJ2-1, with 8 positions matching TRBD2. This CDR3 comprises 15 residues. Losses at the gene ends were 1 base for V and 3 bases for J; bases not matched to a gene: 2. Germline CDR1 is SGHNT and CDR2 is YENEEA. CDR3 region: CASSLGSGVYNEQFF. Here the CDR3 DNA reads TGTGCCAGCAGCTTAGGTAGCGGGGTCTACAATGAGCAGTTCTTC.

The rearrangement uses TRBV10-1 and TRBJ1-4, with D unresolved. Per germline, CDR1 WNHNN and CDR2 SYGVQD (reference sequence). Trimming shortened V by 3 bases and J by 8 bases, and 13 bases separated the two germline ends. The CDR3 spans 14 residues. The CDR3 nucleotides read TGCGCCAGCAGTGAAGGCCGGGTTGGAGAAAAACTGTTTTTT. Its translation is CASSEGRVGEKLFF.